The 11 T cell receptor beta chains given below trace back to one sample, sequenced in a study of T-cell reconstitution after alpha-beta-depleted transplantation in children. Molecular barcoding with unique molecular identifiers was used for the TCRbeta library. TCRdb re-called the PCR reads with MiXCR, one entry per CDR3 protein. The sample yields fewer than 250,000 distinct CDR3 sequences, more than 15% seen once. Sequencing used PBMCs, mostly from graft donor cells, obtained 360 days after TCRalphabeta/CD19-depleted stem cell transplant. Every receptor here comes from a male patient aged 2-15 years who had a stem cell transplant for acute lymphoblastic leukemia, so the T cells may come from the graft donor.

This clonotype was detected only a few times. The J gene is TRBJ2-1, the V gene TRBV5-1; 12 nucleotides agree with TRBD2. V trimming: 3 bases; J trimming: 12 bases; junction bases outside the gene matches: 22. Looked up from germline, CDR1 is SGHRS and CDR2 is YFSETQ. CDR3 size: 19 residues. The CDR3 here is CASSYLGALLAGGMFGQFF. The CDR3 DNA follows: TGCGCCAGCAGCTACTTGGGGGCCTTACTAGCGGGGGGCATGTTTGGGCAGTTCTTC.

This clonotype has more than one count but fewer than ten. The rearrangement links TRBV2 to TRBJ2-5; TRBD1 might be the D (5 bases). The germline V gene has CDR1 SNHLY and CDR2 FYNNEI. The CDR3 extends over 14 amino acids. V gave up 6 bases and J gave up 3 bases, with 14 bases separating them. Here the CDR3 reads CASRPPTVEETQYF. CDR3 DNA: TGTGCCAGCAGGCCCCCGACAGTAGAAGAGACCCAGTACTTC. Full variable domain (rest looked up from reference TRBV2 and TRBJ2-5): EPEVTQTPSHQVTQMGQEVILRCVPISNHLYFYWYRQILGQKVEFLVSFYNNEISEKSEIFDDQFSVERPDGSNFTLKIRSTKLEDSAMYFCASRPPTVEETQYFGPGTRLLVL.

For the CDR3, the DNA is TGCAGCGTTACAGGCGGCTATGGCTACACCTTC. Translating it yields CSVTGGYGYTF. J is TRBJ1-2 and V is TRBV29-1; tentative D call: TRBD1 (5 bases). The V gene lost 5 bases and the J gene lost 4 bases, with 8 bases spanning the gap. This CDR3 is 11 amino acids long. The V gene's germline CDR1 is SQVTM and CDR2 ANQGSEA.

The genes are TRBV10-3 and TRBJ2-1; TRBD2 is a possible D gene (6 bases). Germline V gives CDR1 ENHRY, CDR2 SYGVKD. V was cut by 3 bases and J by 8 bases, with 8 bases left in between. CDR3 length equals 12 residues. CDR3 residues: CAISDREHEQFF. The CDR3 DNA follows: TGTGCCATCAGTGATCGGGAGCATGAGCAGTTCTTC.

CDR3: CASSLLLGGAAFF. Here the CDR3 DNA reads TGTGCCAGCAGTCTCCTTTTAGGGGGCGCAGCTTTCTTT. The V gene is TRBV6-2 or TRBV6-3, the J gene TRBJ1-1, with TRBD1 identical over 7 bases. CDR3 size: 13 residues. CDR1 and CDR2 (germline): MNHEY, SVGEGT. J lost 10 bases, V lost 5 bases, and 10 bases had no gene match.

This clonotype was recorded many times. V gene TRBV6-5 combines with J gene TRBJ2-2; D is unresolved. V lost 5 bases, J lost 5 bases, and 6 bases lay in between. This CDR3 spans 12 amino acids. Germline CDR1 MNHEY, CDR2 SVGAGI. The CDR3, as DNA: TGTGCCAGCAGTCTCGGGACCGGGGAGCTGTTTTTT. This gives the protein CASSLGTGELFF.

The chain combines TRBV18 with TRBJ1-2; tentative D call: TRBD1 (5 bases). V dropped 3 bases and J dropped 0 bases, with 11 bases sitting between them. The length of the CDR3 is 15 residues. From germline, CDR1 is KGHSH and CDR2 LQKENI. CDR3 DNA sequence: TGTGCCAGCTCACCCACAGGTTCTACTAACTATGGCTACACCTTC. Its protein is CASSPTGSTNYGYTF.

The chain employs TRBV28 and TRBJ1-1, with D uncertain. The CDR3 spans 15 residues. The germline V and J ends were trimmed by 3 bases and 1 base, with 12 bases remaining between them. CDR1 and CDR2 from the germline V gene are MDHEN and SYDVKM. The CDR3 here is CASSFGEERNTEAFF. In DNA form, the CDR3 reads TGTGCCAGCAGTTTCGGGGAGGAGAGGAACACTGAAGCTTTCTTT. Based on the CDR3 plus reference TRBV28 and TRBJ1-1, the full variable domain is DVKVTQSSRYLVKRTGEKVFLECVQDMDHENMFWYRQDPGLGLRLIYFSYDVKMKEKGDIPEGYSVSREKKERFSLILESASTNQTSMYLCASSFGEERNTEAFFGQGTRLTVV.

Ten or more counts support this clonotype. One end of the junction fails to match germline, which may point to a read error. This rearrangement joins TRBV7-7 to TRBJ2-7; 8 nucleotides line up with TRBD1. The CDR3 loop spans 13 amino acids. CDR1 and CDR2 from the germline V gene are SSHAT and FNYEAQ (reference sequence). In nucleotides, the CDR3 is TGTGCTAGCAGCTCGGGTACAGGGGGGGAGCAGTACTTC. Its translation: CASSSGTGGEQYF.

This clonotype was recorded a few times. The chain is built from TRBV6-4 and TRBJ1-2; no clear D. This CDR3 region has 13 residues. In germline, CDR1 is MRHNA, CDR2 SNTAGT. Trimming shortened V by 6 bases and J by 4 bases, and 12 bases separated the two germline ends. CDR3 sequence (DNA): TGTGCCAGCAGCAAAGAGGGAATCTATGGCTACACCTTC. Amino acids: CASSKEGIYGYTF.

Written as DNA, the CDR3 is TGTGCCAGCAGTTTACGTGAAAGCACCTTC. Translating it yields CASSLRESTF. The chain is built from TRBV12-3 or TRBV12-4 and TRBJ1-2, with D unclear. Trimming cost V 2 bases and J 13 bases, with 8 bases left between them. This CDR3 is 10 amino acids long.